This TCR beta chain appears in the sequencing data of a study of T cell repertoires in cytomegalovirus infection. At the level of the study: Peptides in the study included HLA-C-restricted and HLA-B-restricted CMV epitopes. From public TCR beta signatures came an indication of both CMV infection and matching HLA type.

This clonotype was seen only a few times. Antigen: not known. TCRdb reprocessed the reads with MiXCR, giving one entry per CDR3 protein. The sample carries approximately 71,000 distinct CDR3 sequences, approximately 22% recorded once. V lost 0 bases to trimming and J lost 1 base; unmatched junction nucleotides: 4. The CDR3 contains 16 residues. Germline V CDR1 and CDR2: MNHGY, SAAAGT. Points from the study as a whole: Summed public TCR beta family frequency identified CMV carriers bearing the relevant HLA. Dominating the ex vivo response were HLA-C-restricted CMV-specific TCR beta clonotypes.

Sequences were derived from CD8+ T cells from cultured PBMCs, sampled from culture after CMV antigen stimulation. The gene calls are TRBV6-8 and TRBJ1-1, with 8 bases fitting TRBD1. This clonotype was obtained from a human donor in good health (CMV status not recorded). Some clones in this sample may be carry-over from other donors' samples. CDR3 residues: CASSYSGQGQNTEAFF. CDR3 nucleotides: TGTGCCAGCAGTTACTCCGGACAGGGACAGAACACTGAAGCTTTCTTT.